The 11 T cell receptor beta chains below come from one sample, sequenced in a study of blood T cells in healthy people across ages. Through a sample-barcoded 5' primer and a J-beta primer mix, a second PCR was run for roughly 6 to 12 cycles. In TCRdb, the 5' RACE reads were re-called with MiXCR into one record per CDR3 protein. The sample contains around 990,000 distinct CDR3 sequences, under 30% of which appear only once. This sample was shared with a second study, whose subject was T cells of mothers and their children.

The sample was blood. Every receptor here comes from a girl aged 2 to 9 in good health.

This clonotype has only a few counts. The chain combines TRBV4-1 with TRBJ2-2; the D is unclear. The ends were cut back, 0 bases at V and 0 bases at J, with 8 bases in the middle. The CDR3 totals 16 residues. Germline CDR1 is MGHRA and CDR2 is YSYEKL. The CDR3 region is CASSQEGAANTGELFF. Here the CDR3 DNA reads TGCGCCAGCAGCCAAGAGGGCGCCGCGAACACCGGGGAGCTGTTTTTT.

The chain carries TRBV3-1 and TRBJ1-1; 8 positions agree with TRBD1. Germline CDR1 and CDR2: LGHDT and YNNKEL (reference sequence). The CDR3 is 15 amino acids. The junction had 8 bases not matched to a gene; V was cut back by 4 bases and J by 4 bases. CDR3 in DNA: TGTGCCAGCAGCCGAATAGACAGGGGTCTCACTGAAGCTTTCTTT. It yields the protein CASSRIDRGLTEAFF. Variable domain in full (rest from reference TRBV3-1 and TRBJ1-1): DTAVSQTPKYLVTQMGNDKSIKCEQNLGHDTMYWYKQDSKKFLKIMFSYNNKELIINETVPNRFSPKSPDKAHLNLHINSLELGDSAVYFCASSRIDRGLTEAFFGQGTRLTVV.

The chain combines TRBV29-1 with TRBJ2-1; no firm D call. This CDR3 is 14 amino acids long. Germline lookup yields CDR1 SQVTM and CDR2 ANQGSEA. The V and J ends lost 4 bases and 8 bases respectively, with 18 bases between them. The CDR3 region has the DNA TGCAGCGTTGTAAGGGAAGTAATACACTATGAGCAGTTCTTC. The encoded protein is CSVVREVIHYEQFF.

Here the CDR3 reads CASSPGTGYLDTQYF. In DNA, the CDR3 is TGTGCCAGCAGCCCTGGGACAGGGTACCTAGATACGCAGTATTTT. The V and J genes are TRBV7-2 and TRBJ2-3, with 9 positions matching TRBD1. This CDR3 is 15 amino acids long. CDR1 SGHTA and CDR2 FQGNSA come from the germline V gene. The trim removed 5 bases at V and 5 bases at J, leaving 8 bases unmatched.

V is TRBV20-1 and J is TRBJ2-3; D is ambiguous. The V and J ends lost 2 bases and 6 bases respectively, with 12 bases between them. Germline CDR1 and CDR2: DFQATT and SNEGSKA (reference sequence). There are 13 residues in the CDR3. The DNA of the CDR3 is TGCAGTGCTAGATCGACCCTTTGGGATACGCAGTATTTT. Amino acid sequence: CSARSTLWDTQYF.

This clonotype was detected only a few times. The genes are TRBV2 and TRBJ1-4, with TRBD1 matching over 8 bases. Trimming cost V 8 bases and J 10 bases; bases outside gene matches: 6. Germline CDR1 is SNHLY and CDR2 is FYNNEI. The CDR3 totals 12 residues. Here the CDR3 DNA reads TGTGCCAGCCGCGGACAGGGTGGAAAACTGTTTTTT. As protein: CASRGQGGKLFF. Supplemented by reference TRBV2 and TRBJ1-4, the full variable domain reads EPEVTQTPSHQVTQMGQEVILRCVPISNHLYFYWYRQILGQKVEFLVSFYNNEISEKSEIFDDQFSVERPDGSNFTLKIRSTKLEDSAMYFCASRGQGGKLFFGSGTQLSVL.

This chain links TRBV4-1 with TRBJ2-1; D ambiguous. Looked up from germline, CDR1 is MGHRA and CDR2 is YSYEKL. V was clipped by 2 bases and J by 4 bases, with 15 bases between them. The CDR3 runs 16 residues. This CDR3 reads CASSQLVNSLYNEQFF. The CDR3 DNA sequence: TGCGCCAGCAGCCAATTGGTGAACTCGCTATACAATGAGCAGTTCTTC.

The V gene is TRBV9, the J gene TRBJ2-7; D tentatively reads TRBD1 or TRBD2 (5 bases each). The CDR3 spans 15 residues. Germline assignment: CDR1 SGDLS and CDR2 YYNGEE. Trimming removed 4 bases from V and 0 bases from J, with 14 bases in between. CDR3 protein: CASSLEGEISYEQYF. The DNA of the CDR3 is TGTGCCAGCAGCCTAGAAGGGGAGATCTCCTACGAGCAGTACTTC.

This clonotype turned up a few times. The chain links TRBV29-1 to TRBJ1-2, with D possibly TRBD1 on 5 matching bases. V was trimmed by 7 bases and J by 0 bases, leaving 9 bases between them. The CDR3 extends over 12 amino acids. Germline V gives CDR1 SQVTM, CDR2 ANQGSEA. CDR3 DNA: TGCAGCGCCCTGGGGCCTAACTATGGCTACACCTTC. This gives the protein CSALGPNYGYTF.

This clonotype was detected only a few times. The junction departs from the called germline gene at one end, perhaps through a read error. V gene TRBV11-2 combines with J gene TRBJ2-5; D remains ambiguous. The DNA end favors TRBJ2-1, so the J call may be wrong. From germline, CDR1 is SGHAT and CDR2 FQNNGV. This CDR3 has 11 residues. The CDR3 DNA reads TGTGCCAGCAGGTTAGTGGAGGAGCAGTTCTTC. It yields the protein CASRLVEEQFF.

V is TRBV4-1 and J is TRBJ1-1, with D unclear. Deletions cut 1 base from V and 1 base from J, with 13 bases between. Germline V CDR1 and CDR2: MGHRA, YSYEKL. The CDR3 totals 16 residues. The CDR3 spells CASSQGFVGPNTEAFF. CDR3 sequence (DNA): TGCGCCAGCAGCCAAGGTTTTGTAGGGCCGAACACTGAAGCTTTCTTT.